This entry lists 14 T cell receptor beta chains sequenced from one sample in a study of T cell repertoires in aging, cancer and after chemotherapy. Amplification of TCR beta used genomic DNA extracted from peripheral blood. A mixed TRB-A/B primer pool amplified rearranged TRB by multiplex touch-down PCR. TCRdb fed the multiplex PCR reads into MiXCR, producing one record per CDR3 protein. The data contain just over 9,000 distinct CDR3 sequences, 20% to 30% of them seen just once; the ten biggest clones take up roughly an eighth. The sample taken for sequencing was blood. The receptors were sampled from a human donor with a blood cancer. The donor label of this sample is uncertain.

This clonotype showed up many times. J is TRBJ2-5 and V is TRBV19, with a tentative D call TRBD2 (7 bases). The V and J ends lost 2 bases and 4 bases respectively, with 11 bases between them. The length of the CDR3 is 14 residues. Looked up from germline, CDR1 is LNHDA and CDR2 is SQIVND (reference sequence). The CDR3 spells CASSITGGGETQYF. In nucleotides, the CDR3 is TGTGCCAGTAGTATAACGGGGGGCGGAGAGACCCAGTACTTC. The whole variable domain, filled in from reference TRBV19 and TRBJ2-5, reads DGGITQSPKYLFRKEGQNVTLSCEQNLNHDAMYWYRQDPGQGLRLIYYSQIVNDFQKGDIAEGYSVSREKKESFPLTVTSAQKNPTAFYLCASSITGGGETQYFGPGTRLLVL.

The chain links TRBV5-1 to TRBJ2-1; 12 bases match TRBD1. This CDR3 is 18 amino acids long. From germline, CDR1 is SGHRS and CDR2 YFSETQ. The junction had 17 bases not matched to a gene; V was cut back by 4 bases and J by 9 bases. This CDR3 reads CASSRWDRGQSGRIEQFF. Here the CDR3 DNA reads TGCGCCAGCAGCCGATGGGACAGGGGGCAAAGCGGGAGAATTGAGCAGTTCTTC.

V gene TRBV6-5 combines with J gene TRBJ2-2, with 8 bases fitting TRBD1. The CDR3 totals 15 residues. Germline CDR1 MNHEY, CDR2 SVGAGI. V was clipped by 6 bases and J by 2 bases; unmatched bases: 5. The chain's CDR3 is CASRLGTGNTGELFF. As DNA, the CDR3 is TGTGCCAGCAGACTCGGGACAGGTAACACCGGGGAGCTGTTTTTT.

The chain has TRBV20-1 and TRBJ2-2; 7 bases are a match to TRBD2. The CDR3 contains 16 residues. CDR1 and CDR2 (germline): DFQATT, SNEGSKA (reference sequence). Unmatched junction bases numbered 8, after V lost 4 bases and J lost 0 bases. CDR3 in DNA: TGCAGTGCTACTTTATGGGACTACTCGAACACCGGGGAGCTGTTTTTT. This gives the protein CSATLWDYSNTGELFF.

This clonotype ranks as medium-sized (0.01 to 0.1%). The J gene is TRBJ1-5, the V gene TRBV27; the D is unclear. This CDR3 comprises 15 residues. V was shortened by 6 bases and J by 1 base, with 13 bases between the two germline ends. Germline V gives CDR1 MNHEY, CDR2 SMNVEV (reference sequence). This CDR3 is CASRGFAGSNQPQHF. The DNA for the CDR3 is TGTGCCAGCAGGGGCTTCGCCGGGAGCAATCAGCCCCAGCATTTT.

The J gene is TRBJ2-5, the V gene TRBV21-1; TRBD2 is the table's D call, not checked against the DNA. TRBV21-1 corresponds to a pseudogene. This CDR3 spans 16 amino acids. As DNA, the CDR3 is TGTGCCAGCAGCAAAGCGACTAGCTCCCTCCAAGAGACCCAGTACTTC. Translated, it gives CASSKATSSLQETQYF.

This clonotype is medium-sized within its sample. This rearrangement joins TRBV19 to TRBJ1-4; no clear D gene. V was trimmed by 5 bases and J by 3 bases, leaving 13 bases between them. Germline V lookup: CDR1 LNHDA, CDR2 SQIVND (reference sequence). The CDR3 covers 15 residues. The CDR3 sequence: CASSRLWASNEKLFF. CDR3 DNA: TGTGCCAGTAGTCGATTATGGGCCTCTAATGAAAAACTGTTTTTT. Complete variable domain (other parts from reference TRBV19 and TRBJ1-4): DGGITQSPKYLFRKEGQNVTLSCEQNLNHDAMYWYRQDPGQGLRLIYYSQIVNDFQKGDIAEGYSVSREKKESFPLTVTSAQKNPTAFYLCASSRLWASNEKLFFGSGTQLSVL.

By proportion, this clonotype is medium-sized (0.01 to 0.1%). V is TRBV19 and J is TRBJ1-3, with 10 bases aligning to TRBD1. There are 14 residues in the CDR3. J lost 7 bases, V lost 8 bases, and 8 bases had no gene match. Germline CDR1 and CDR2: LNHDA and SQIVND (reference sequence). CDR3 DNA sequence: TGTGCCAGTCTTCAGACAGGGGGCAGGAACACCATATATTTT. It codes for CASLQTGGRNTIYF. The whole variable domain, filled in from reference TRBV19 and TRBJ1-3, reads DGGITQSPKYLFRKEGQNVTLSCEQNLNHDAMYWYRQDPGQGLRLIYYSQIVNDFQKGDIAEGYSVSREKKESFPLTVTSAQKNPTAFYLCASLQTGGRNTIYFGEGSWLTVV.

By sample share, this clonotype is medium-sized. The V call is TRBV27, the J call TRBJ2-7, with 11 bases aligning to TRBD2. Germline V CDR1 and CDR2: MNHEY, SMNVEV (reference sequence). V was pared by 5 bases and J by 2 bases, with 5 bases of the junction left unmatched. This CDR3 region has 15 residues. In nucleotides, the CDR3 is TGTGCCAGCAGTCCCTTAGCGGGGGGGACCTACGAGCAGTACTTC. Its translation is CASSPLAGGTYEQYF.

This clonotype was seen a single time. V gene TRBV2 combines with J gene TRBJ2-3; D tentatively fits TRBD1 or TRBD2 (5 bases each). The CDR3 extends over 14 amino acids. Trimming cost V 6 bases and J 2 bases, with 12 bases left between them. Germline V gene sequence: CDR1 SNHLY, CDR2 FYNNEI. Here the CDR3 reads CASSRDRSTDTQYF. The CDR3 DNA is TGTGCCAGCAGCCGGGACCGATCCACAGATACGCAGTATTTT.

This clonotype showed up many times. The CDR3 region has the DNA TGTGCCAGCTCACCCCGGACAGACAATGAGCAGTTCTTC. Amino acid sequence: CASSPRTDNEQFF. V gene TRBV18 combines with J gene TRBJ2-1; TRBD1 might be the D (6 bases). Trimming took off 3 bases at V and 5 bases at J, with 8 bases between the two ends. From germline, CDR1 is KGHSH and CDR2 LQKENI. The CDR3 consists of 13 residues.

The chain has TRBV12-3 or TRBV12-4 and TRBJ1-2, with D maybe TRBD1 (5 bases). The CDR3 runs to 13 residues. Trimming took 6 bases from V and 7 from J, leaving 15 bases between them. In nucleotides, the CDR3 is TGTGCCAGCAGGACGGGACCGACGGTTGGCTACACCTTC. Its protein product is CASRTGPTVGYTF.

On this clonotype: This may arise from a read error, as a much more abundant clone is one base away. CDR3 loop: CASSTKGQSNQHQHF. The DNA for the CDR3 is TGTGCCAGTAGTACCAAGGGACAAAGCAATCAGCACCAGCATTTT. The chain carries TRBV19 and TRBJ1-5; D may be TRBD1 (6 bases). The CDR3 has 15 amino acids. Per germline, CDR1 LNHDA and CDR2 SQIVND (reference sequence). Full variable domain (outside the CDR3, taken from reference TRBV19 and TRBJ1-5): DGGITQSPKYLFRKEGQNVTLSCEQNLNHDAMYWYRQDPGQGLRLIYYSQIVNDFQKGDIAEGYSVSREKKESFPLTVTSAQKNPTAFYLCASSTKGQSNQHQHFGDGTRLSIL.

This clonotype occurred a few times. The chain recombines TRBV6-1 with TRBJ1-2; D gene ambiguous. Germline V gives CDR1 MNHNS, CDR2 SASEGT. Trimming took off 5 bases at V and 5 bases at J, with 18 bases between the two ends. This CDR3 has 15 amino acids. CDR3 in amino acids: CASSNLDNPLYGYTF. CDR3 in DNA: TGTGCCAGCAGTAACTTGGATAACCCCCTGTATGGCTACACCTTC.